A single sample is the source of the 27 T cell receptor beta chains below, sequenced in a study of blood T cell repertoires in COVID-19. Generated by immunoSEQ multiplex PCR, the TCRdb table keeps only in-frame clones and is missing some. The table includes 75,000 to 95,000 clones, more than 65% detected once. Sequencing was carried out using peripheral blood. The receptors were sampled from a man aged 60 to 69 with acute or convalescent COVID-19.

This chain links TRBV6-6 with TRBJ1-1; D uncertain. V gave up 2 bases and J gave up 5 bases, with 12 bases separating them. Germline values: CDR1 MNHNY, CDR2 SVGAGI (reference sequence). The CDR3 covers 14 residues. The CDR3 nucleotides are TGTGCCAGCAGTTACCCCGGGAGGGTTACTGAAGCTTTCTTT. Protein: CASSYPGRVTEAFF.

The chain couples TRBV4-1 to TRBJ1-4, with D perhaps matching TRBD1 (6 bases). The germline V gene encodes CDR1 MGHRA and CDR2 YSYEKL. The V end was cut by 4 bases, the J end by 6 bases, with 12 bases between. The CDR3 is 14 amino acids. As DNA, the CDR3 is TGCGCCAGCAGCCGTACAGGGCGAGATGAAAAACTGTTTTTT. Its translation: CASSRTGRDEKLFF.

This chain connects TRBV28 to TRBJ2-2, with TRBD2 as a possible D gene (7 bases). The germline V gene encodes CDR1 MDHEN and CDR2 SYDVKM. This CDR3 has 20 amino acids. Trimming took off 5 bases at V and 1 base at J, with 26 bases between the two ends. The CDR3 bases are TGTGCCAGCAGTCAATTAGGGGGTCAGCAGCGGGGCCGGAACACCGGGGAGCTGTTTTTT. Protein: CASSQLGGQQRGRNTGELFF.

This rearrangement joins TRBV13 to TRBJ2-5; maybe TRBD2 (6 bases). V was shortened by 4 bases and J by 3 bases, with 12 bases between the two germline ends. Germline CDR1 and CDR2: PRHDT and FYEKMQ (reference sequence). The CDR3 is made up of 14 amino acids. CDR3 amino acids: CASSWRTGEETQYF. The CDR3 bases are TGTGCCAGCAGCTGGCGGACGGGAGAAGAGACCCAGTACTTC. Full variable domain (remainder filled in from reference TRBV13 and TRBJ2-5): AAGVIQSPRHLIKEKRETATLKCYPIPRHDTVYWYQQGPGQDPQFLISFYEKMQSDKGSIPDRFSAQQFSDYHSELNMSSLELGDSALYFCASSWRTGEETQYFGPGTRLLVL.

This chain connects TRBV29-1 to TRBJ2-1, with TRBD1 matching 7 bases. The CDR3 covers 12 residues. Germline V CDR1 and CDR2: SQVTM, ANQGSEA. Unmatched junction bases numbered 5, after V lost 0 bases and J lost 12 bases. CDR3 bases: TGCAGCGTTGAAGATCTTAGGGGGCCGCAGTTCTTC. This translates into CSVEDLRGPQFF.

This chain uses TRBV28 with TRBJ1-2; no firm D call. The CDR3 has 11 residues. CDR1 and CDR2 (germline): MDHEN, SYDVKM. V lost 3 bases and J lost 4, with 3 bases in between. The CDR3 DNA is TGTGCCAGCAGTTTCTTCTATGGCTACACCTTC. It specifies CASSFFYGYTF.

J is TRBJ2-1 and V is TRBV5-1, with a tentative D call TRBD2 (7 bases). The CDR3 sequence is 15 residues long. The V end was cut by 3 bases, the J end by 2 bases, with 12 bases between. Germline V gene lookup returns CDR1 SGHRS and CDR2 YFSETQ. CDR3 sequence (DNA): TGCGCCAGCAGCTCCGGGGGGCAGACCTACAATGAGCAGTTCTTC. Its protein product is CASSSGGQTYNEQFF.

The CDR3 protein is CASSLGGTANTGELFF. The DNA of the CDR3 is TGCGCCAGCAGCTTGGGCGGGACAGCTAACACCGGGGAGCTGTTTTTT. The chain recombines TRBV5-1 with TRBJ2-2; tentatively, D is TRBD1 (7 bases). In germline, CDR1 is SGHRS, CDR2 YFSETQ. Trimming stripped 0 bases from V and 2 bases from J, with 11 bases between. The CDR3 spans 16 residues.

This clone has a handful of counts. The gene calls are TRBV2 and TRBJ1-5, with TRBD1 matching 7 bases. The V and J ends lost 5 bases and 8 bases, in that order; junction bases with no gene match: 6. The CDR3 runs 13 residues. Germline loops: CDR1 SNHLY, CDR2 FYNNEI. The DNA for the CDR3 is TGTGCCAGCAGTTTGACAGGGATTGAGCCCCAGCATTTT. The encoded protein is CASSLTGIEPQHF. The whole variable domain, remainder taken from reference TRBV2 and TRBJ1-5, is EPEVTQTPSHQVTQMGQEVILRCVPISNHLYFYWYRQILGQKVEFLVSFYNNEISEKSEIFDDQFSVERPDGSNFTLKIRSTKLEDSAMYFCASSLTGIEPQHFGDGTRLSIL.

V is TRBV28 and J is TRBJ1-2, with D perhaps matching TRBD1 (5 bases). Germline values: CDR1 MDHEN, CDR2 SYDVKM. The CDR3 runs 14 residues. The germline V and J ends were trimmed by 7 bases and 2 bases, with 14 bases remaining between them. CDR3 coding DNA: TGTGCCAGCACCGCGGGACGGAGAAACTATGGCTACACCTTC. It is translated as CASTAGRRNYGYTF.

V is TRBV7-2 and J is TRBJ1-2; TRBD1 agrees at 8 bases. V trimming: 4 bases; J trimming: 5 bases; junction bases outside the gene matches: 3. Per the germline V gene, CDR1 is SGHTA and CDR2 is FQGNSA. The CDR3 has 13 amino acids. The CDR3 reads CASSSTGVYGYTF. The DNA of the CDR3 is TGTGCCAGCAGCTCGACAGGGGTGTATGGCTACACCTTC.

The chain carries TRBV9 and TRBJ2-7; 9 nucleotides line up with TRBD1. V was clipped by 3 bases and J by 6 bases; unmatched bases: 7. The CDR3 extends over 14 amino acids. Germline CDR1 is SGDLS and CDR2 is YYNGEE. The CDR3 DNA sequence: TGTGCCAGCAGCGCCAGGGACAGGGTTGGCGAGCAGTACTTC. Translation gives CASSARDRVGEQYF. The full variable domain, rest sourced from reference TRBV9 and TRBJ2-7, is DSGVTQTPKHLITATGQRVTLRCSPRSGDLSVYWYQQSLDQGLQFLIQYYNGEERAKGNILERFSAQQFPDLHSELNLSSLELGDSALYFCASSARDRVGEQYFGPGTRLTVT.

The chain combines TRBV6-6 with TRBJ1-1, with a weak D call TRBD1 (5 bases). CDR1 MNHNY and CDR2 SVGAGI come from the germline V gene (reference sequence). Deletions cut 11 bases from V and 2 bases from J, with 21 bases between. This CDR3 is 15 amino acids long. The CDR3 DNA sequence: TGTGCCGGCTCCGGAGGGGAGGGTCGAAACACTGAAGCTTTCTTT. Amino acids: CAGSGGEGRNTEAFF.

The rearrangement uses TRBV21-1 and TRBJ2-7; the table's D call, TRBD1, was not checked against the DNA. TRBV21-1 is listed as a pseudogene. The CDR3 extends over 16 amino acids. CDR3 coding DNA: TGTGCCAGCAGCAAGGGGGACAGGGGACTCCCCTACGAGCAGTACGTC. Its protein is CASSKGDRGLPYEQYV.

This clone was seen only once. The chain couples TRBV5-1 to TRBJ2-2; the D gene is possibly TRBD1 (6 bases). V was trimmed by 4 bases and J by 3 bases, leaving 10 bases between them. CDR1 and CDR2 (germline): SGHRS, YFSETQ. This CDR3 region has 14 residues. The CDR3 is CASSAQGYTGELFF. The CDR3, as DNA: TGCGCCAGCAGCGCACAGGGATACACCGGGGAGCTGTTTTTT.

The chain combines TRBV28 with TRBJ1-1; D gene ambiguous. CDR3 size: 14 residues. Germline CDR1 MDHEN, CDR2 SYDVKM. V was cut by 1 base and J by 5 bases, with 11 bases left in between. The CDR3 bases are TGTGCCAGCAGTTTATACCACTCTAGGACTGAAGCTTTCTTT. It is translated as CASSLYHSRTEAFF.

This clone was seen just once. The DNA of the CDR3 is TGTGCCAGCAGTTTAAGCAGGGGCGAGCAGTACGTC. It translates to CASSLSRGEQYV. V gene TRBV12-3 or TRBV12-4 combines with J gene TRBJ2-7, with D maybe TRBD1 (6 bases). The V gene lost 2 bases and the J gene lost 6 bases, with 8 bases spanning the gap. This CDR3 has 12 residues.

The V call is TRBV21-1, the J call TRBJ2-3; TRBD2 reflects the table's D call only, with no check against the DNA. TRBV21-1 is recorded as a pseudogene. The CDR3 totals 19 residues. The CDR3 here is CASSKGEQGGGAVSDTQYF. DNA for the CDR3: TGTGCCAGCAGCAAAGGAGAACAGGGCGGGGGGGCCGTGAGTGATACGCAGTATTTT.

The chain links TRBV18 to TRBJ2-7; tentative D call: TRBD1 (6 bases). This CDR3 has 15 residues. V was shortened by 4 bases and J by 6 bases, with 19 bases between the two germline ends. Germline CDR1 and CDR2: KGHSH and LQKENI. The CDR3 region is CASSQRKQGYSEQYV. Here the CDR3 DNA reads TGTGCCAGCTCACAAAGAAAACAGGGTTACTCCGAGCAGTACGTC.

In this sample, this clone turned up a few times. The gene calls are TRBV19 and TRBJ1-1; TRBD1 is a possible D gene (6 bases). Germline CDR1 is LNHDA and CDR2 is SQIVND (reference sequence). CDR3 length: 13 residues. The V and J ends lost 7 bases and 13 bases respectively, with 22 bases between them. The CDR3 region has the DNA TGTGCCAGTATTGACAGGAGTAGAAAGTACGGTTTCTTT. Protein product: CASIDRSRKYGFF.

The chain's CDR3 is CASSPPGAGGYTF. The CDR3 DNA sequence: TGTGCCAGCAGCCCCCCAGGGGCGGGTGGCTACACCTTC. The chain uses TRBV7-2 and TRBJ1-2; D is possibly TRBD1 (6 bases). Trimming took off 5 bases at V and 7 bases at J, with 14 bases between the two ends. This CDR3 is 13 amino acids long. Germline V lookup: CDR1 SGHTA, CDR2 FQGNSA.

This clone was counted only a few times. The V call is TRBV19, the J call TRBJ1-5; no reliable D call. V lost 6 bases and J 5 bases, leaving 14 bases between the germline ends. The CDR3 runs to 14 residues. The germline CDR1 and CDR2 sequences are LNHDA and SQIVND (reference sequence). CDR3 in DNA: TGTGCCAGTAGCCACCACAGTCAGTATCAGCCCCAGCATTTT. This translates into CASSHHSQYQPQHF. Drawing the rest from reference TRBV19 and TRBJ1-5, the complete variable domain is DGGITQSPKYLFRKEGQNVTLSCEQNLNHDAMYWYRQDPGQGLRLIYYSQIVNDFQKGDIAEGYSVSREKKESFPLTVTSAQKNPTAFYLCASSHHSQYQPQHFGDGTRLSIL.

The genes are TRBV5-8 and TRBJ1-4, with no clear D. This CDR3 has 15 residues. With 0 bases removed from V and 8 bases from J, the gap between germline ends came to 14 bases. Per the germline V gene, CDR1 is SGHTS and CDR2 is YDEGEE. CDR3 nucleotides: TGTGCCAGCAGCTTGGGTGAGGGAGTCGGGGAAAAACTGTTTTTT. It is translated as CASSLGEGVGEKLFF.

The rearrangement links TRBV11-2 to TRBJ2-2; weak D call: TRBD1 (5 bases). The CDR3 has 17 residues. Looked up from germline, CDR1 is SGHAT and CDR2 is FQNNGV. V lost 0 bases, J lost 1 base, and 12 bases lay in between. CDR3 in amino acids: CASSLEGRALNTGELFF. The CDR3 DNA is TGTGCCAGCAGCTTAGAGGGCAGGGCCCTGAACACCGGGGAGCTGTTTTTT.

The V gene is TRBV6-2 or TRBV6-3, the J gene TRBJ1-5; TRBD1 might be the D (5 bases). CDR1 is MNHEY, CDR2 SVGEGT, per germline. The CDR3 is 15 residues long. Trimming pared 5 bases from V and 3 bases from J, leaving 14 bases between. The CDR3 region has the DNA TGTGCCAGCAGTCCGGGACTTAGCCTCAATCAGCCCCAGCATTTT. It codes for CASSPGLSLNQPQHF.

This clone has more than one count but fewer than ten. CDR3 region: CASSMTSDRYLEQYF. The CDR3 nucleotides read TGTGCCAGCAGCATGACCTCGGACAGGTACCTCGAGCAGTACTTC. The V call is TRBV5-5, the J call TRBJ2-7; 7 bases are a match to TRBD1. This CDR3 is built from 15 residues. Germline assignment: CDR1 SGHKS and CDR2 YYEKEE (reference sequence). V trimming: 4 bases; J trimming: 6 bases; junction bases outside the gene matches: 13.

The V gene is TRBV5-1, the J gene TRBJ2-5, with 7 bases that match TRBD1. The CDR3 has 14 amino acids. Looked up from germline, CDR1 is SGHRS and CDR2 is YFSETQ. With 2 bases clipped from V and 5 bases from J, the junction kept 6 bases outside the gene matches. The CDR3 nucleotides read TGCGCCAGCAGCTTCCGACAGGGTGGGGAGACCCAGTACTTC. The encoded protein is CASSFRQGGETQYF.